What follows are 10 T cell receptor beta chains derived from one specimen sequenced in a study of cytomegalovirus exposure and HLA in healthy donors (dated by TCRdb to between 2016 and 2019). The method was the immunoSEQ multiplex PCR assay. The multiplex PCR relied on a mix of 60 forward primers for TCR Vbeta segments and 13 reverse primers for TCR Jbeta segments. The immuneACCESS repertoire file appears here via TCRdb, limited to in-frame rearrangements. These files lack a portion of the clones; in checked studies, under half of the deficit traces to unresolved V genes, and the cause of the others is not known. Present in this sample are around 120,000 clones, about 80% of which were seen just once. The ten biggest clones cover 7.5% to 9.5% of the sample. Sequencing used PBMCs. Receptors originate from a female donor in good health and CMV-seropositive.

This clone was observed once. The V and J genes are TRBV6-1 and TRBJ1-1, with D hard to call. CDR1 is MNHNS and CDR2 is SASEGT in the germline V gene. The CDR3 extends over 15 amino acids. Between the trimmed V and J ends, which lost 5 bases and 0 bases, there was a span of 13 bases. The CDR3 sequence: CASSLYKRLNTEAFF. The CDR3 nucleotides read TGTGCCAGCAGTCTCTATAAGAGGTTGAACACTGAAGCTTTCTTT.

This sequence joins TRBV11-2 and TRBJ1-1; possible D gene TRBD1, 5 bases. Between the trimmed V and J ends, which lost 1 base and 1 base, there was a span of 10 bases. CDR1 SGHAT and CDR2 FQNNGV come from the germline V gene. The CDR3 covers 15 residues. For the CDR3, the DNA is TGTGCCAGCAGCTTAGGGCAGGGCAGGAACACTGAAGCTTTCTTT. This codes for CASSLGQGRNTEAFF.

The sample holds a few counts of this clone. The rearrangement links TRBV19 to TRBJ1-2; 8 nucleotides line up with TRBD1. J gave up 4 bases and V 7 bases, and 20 bases lay outside the gene matches. Germline CDR1 and CDR2: LNHDA and SQIVND (reference sequence). The CDR3 is made up of 18 amino acids. Written as DNA, the CDR3 is TGTGCCAGTACCCATAATCCGGGACAGGTCTTCGGGGGCTATGGCTACACCTTC. Residues: CASTHNPGQVFGGYGYTF.

The chain links TRBV12-5 to TRBJ1-5, with D possibly TRBD1 on 6 matching bases. Germline V gene data show CDR1 as LGHNT and CDR2 as FRNRAP. Trimming stripped 7 bases from V and 9 bases from J, with 19 bases between. The CDR3 length is 14 residues. CDR3 sequence: CASAEMTGQGPQHF. In DNA, the CDR3 is TGTGCTAGTGCCGAGATGACAGGCCAAGGGCCCCAGCATTTT.

J is TRBJ1-1 and V is TRBV7-2; tentative D call: TRBD1 (5 bases). Between the trimmed V and J ends, which lost 2 bases and 5 bases, there was a span of 18 bases. The CDR3 is made up of 16 amino acids. Germline-derived CDR1 and CDR2 are SGHTA and FQGNSA. CDR3 protein: CASSLSGALRGTEAFF. For the CDR3, the DNA is TGTGCCAGCAGCTTATCCGGGGCTCTCCGGGGGACTGAAGCTTTCTTT.

The chain carries TRBV5-4 and TRBJ2-3; D is undetermined. Trimming left V 4 bases short and J 1 base short, with 16 bases between. Germline V gives CDR1 SGHNT, CDR2 YYREEE (reference sequence). CDR3 size: 16 residues. The CDR3 nucleotides read TGTGCCAGCAGCCAGTCGGGTCGTTTACGCACAGATACGCAGTATTTT. Translation gives CASSQSGRLRTDTQYF.

This chain joins TRBV23-1 and TRBJ2-7, with D possibly TRBD2 on 5 matching bases. TRBV23-1 is an ORF; its function is uncertain. Trimming pared 1 base from V and 4 bases from J, leaving 14 bases between. The CDR3 spans 15 residues. The DNA for the CDR3 is TGCGCCAGCAGTCAATGTGGAGGTCTCGGGTACGAGCAGTACTTC. Translated, it gives CASSQCGGLGYEQYF.

The CDR3 here is CASSLIRESYEQYF. For the CDR3, the DNA is TGTGCCAGCAGTTTAATCAGGGAATCCTACGAGCAGTACTTC. This rearrangement joins TRBV6-1 to TRBJ2-7; D may be TRBD1 (5 bases). CDR1 and CDR2 from the germline V gene are MNHNS and SASEGT. V was shortened by 5 bases and J by 1 base, with 12 bases between the two germline ends. The CDR3 is made up of 14 amino acids.

This clone appeared a few times. The genes are TRBV2 and TRBJ1-2, with 7 nucleotides matching TRBD1. The CDR3 consists of 16 residues. The germline gives CDR1 SNHLY, CDR2 FYNNEI. Trimming took 0 bases from V and 1 from J; bases not matched to a gene: 5. The CDR3, as DNA: TGTGCCAGCAGTGAAGCGACAGGGTACGGTAACTATGGCTACACCTTC. This gives the protein CASSEATGYGNYGYTF.

The chain couples TRBV9 to TRBJ2-3, with 7 bases matching TRBD2. CDR3 length: 16 residues. Germline values: CDR1 SGDLS, CDR2 YYNGEE. The V gene end was trimmed by 0 bases and the J gene end by 1 base; junction bases not matched to a gene: 5. The CDR3 region is CASSVGEGYRTDTQYF. Written as DNA, the CDR3 is TGTGCCAGCAGCGTAGGGGAGGGATACCGCACAGATACGCAGTATTTT.